This TCR beta chain was sequenced for a study of T cells in Graves' hyperthyroidism and ophthalmopathy. Study observations and caveats: Separation of ophthalmopathy from stable hyperthyroidism was achieved by a 13 V-J model. Most expanded thyroid clonotypes above 0.001 recurred in blood.

RNA transcripts yielded amplified TCR beta CDR3 regions. HTBI primers were used for first-round RT-PCR of the TCR CDR3. TCRdb passed the multiplex PCR reads through MiXCR, listing each CDR3 protein once. The sample records roughly 350,000 distinct CDR3 sequences, approximately 15% being singletons. Disease duration was under 3 months in the ophthalmopathy patients, who also had a Clinical Activity Score of at least 3 and a NOSPECS grade of at least 4. Fresh peripheral blood, about 9.3 ml, yielded the PBMCs. This clonotype was observed at least ten times. As yet, its antigen is unknown. This clonotype was sampled from a woman aged 25 to 39 with Graves' ophthalmopathy. Input material: blood.

The CDR3 nucleotides read TGTGCCAGCAGCCAGCCTAGGACCGGGCTCCGAGATACGCAGTATTTT. Protein: CASSQPRTGLRDTQYF. This chain links TRBV3-1 with TRBJ2-3, with D hard to call. The CDR3 spans 16 residues. V was cut by 3 bases and J by 5 bases, with 18 bases left in between. The germline V gene encodes CDR1 LGHDT and CDR2 YNNKEL (reference sequence).